This T cell receptor (beta chain) came from a study of T cell changes during pregnancy in multiple sclerosis (dated by TCRdb to 2018 to 2020). With respect to the entire study: In women with multiple sclerosis, the researchers looked at how the T cell repertoire shifted as pregnancy progressed.

Libraries were built with the immunoSEQ multiplex PCR assay. TCRdb took over this immuneACCESS table, retaining in-frame rearrangements with V and J assigned. Such tables are incomplete; in checked studies, under half of the missing clones stem from an unresolved V gene, and the remainder is unexplained. The sample contains about 83,000 clones, around 90% of them found a single time. In total, the top ten clones hold 3% to 4.5% of the sample. Regarding this clone: This clone's antigen is unknown. No quality values exist for individual bases; no much larger clone is one base distant.

Sequenced here: PBMCs, sampled in the first trimester of pregnancy. The TCR was taken from a female donor in good health, serving as a control in a pregnancy study. Some clones in this sample may be carry-over from other donors' samples.

The sequence in DNA is TGTGCCAGCAGCCAAGATTCTGGCCTAGCGGGCTACAATGAGCAGTTCTTC. This is translated as CASSQDSGLAGYNEQFF. This receptor chain uses TRBV4-2 and TRBJ2-1; TRBD2 fits 8 bases in the junction. The CDR3 holds 17 amino acids from the cysteine to the phenylalanine. The retained sequence is limited to the CDR3, 51 bases, with the frame set at the first base. The germline V gene sets CDR1 to LGHNA and CDR2 to YNFKEQ. Clipping removes 0 bases from V and 3 bases from J, with 7 as the unmatched junction base count.